The 25 T cell receptor beta chains listed next were all sequenced from one sample in a study of OX40 agonist ivuxolimab in advanced cancers. Sequencing was performed with immunoSEQ multiplex PCR; in TCRdb, only in-frame clones are kept and a portion is missing. The profile covers 58,000 or so clones, with approximately 87% appearing a single time and 3% to 4% taken by the ten largest. Material: CD4+ or CD8+ T cells sorted from blood, obtained in a trial of the OX40 agonist ivuxolimab. The receptors were sampled from an adult with an advanced solid tumor such as melanoma, head and neck, liver or kidney cancer.

V and J are TRBV5-5 and TRBJ2-5; 10 positions agree with TRBD2. The germline V gene has CDR1 SGHKS and CDR2 YYEKEE (reference sequence). V trimming: 5 bases; J trimming: 4 bases; junction bases outside the gene matches: 14. The length of the CDR3 is 17 residues. As DNA, the CDR3 is TGTGCCAGCAGTCGGACAGGACCGGGACTAGCGCTAGAGACCCAGTACTTC. Residues: CASSRTGPGLALETQYF.

This chain joins TRBV7-9 and TRBJ2-7; TRBD1 might be the D (6 bases). Trimming left V 4 bases short and J 6 bases short, with 16 bases between. Per the germline V gene, CDR1 is SEHNR and CDR2 is FQNEAQ (reference sequence). The CDR3 sequence is 14 residues long. As DNA, the CDR3 is TGTGCCAGCAGCTGGGGACAACAAGTTGGCGAGCAGTACTTC. Encoded protein: CASSWGQQVGEQYF. Filled out from reference TRBV7-9 and TRBJ2-7, the complete variable domain reads DTGVSQNPRHKITKRGQNVTFRCDPISEHNRLYWYRQTLGQGPEFLTYFQNEAQLEKSRLLSDRFSAERPKGSFSTLEIQRTEQGDSAMYLCASSWGQQVGEQYFGPGTRLTVT.

Judged by abundance, this clone is medium-sized (0.01 to 0.1%). The chain recombines TRBV5-1 with TRBJ1-1; D gene ambiguous. Germline V lookup: CDR1 SGHRS, CDR2 YFSETQ. Trimming shortened V by 5 bases and J by 1 base, and 12 bases separated the two germline ends. The CDR3 has 14 amino acids. The CDR3 bases are TGCGCCAGCAGATTCTCGTCCGGGAACACTGAAGCTTTCTTT. It translates to CASRFSSGNTEAFF.

In this sample, this clone is medium-sized. The chain joins TRBV5-4 to TRBJ2-3, with TRBD2 matching over 11 bases. CDR3 length equals 17 residues. Germline CDR1 and CDR2: SGHNT and YYREEE (reference sequence). J gave up 2 bases and V 4 bases, and 9 bases lay outside the gene matches. The DNA of the CDR3 is TGTGCCAGCAGCATAAGGCTAGCGGGGGGCCCCACAGATACGCAGTATTTT. Amino acid sequence: CASSIRLAGGPTDTQYF.

This chain joins TRBV2 and TRBJ2-2; D is unclear. CDR3 length equals 14 residues. V gave up 3 bases and J gave up 6 bases, with 11 bases separating them. Per the germline V gene, CDR1 is SNHLY and CDR2 is FYNNEI. CDR3 DNA sequence: TGTGCCAGCAGTGAGGCCGTGCGCGCCGGGGAGCTGTTTTTT. This sequence encodes CASSEAVRAGELFF.

The gene calls are TRBV10-3 and TRBJ2-1, with 14 bases that match TRBD2. The germline CDR1 and CDR2 sequences are ENHRY and SYGVKD. Trimming cost V 10 bases and J 4 bases; bases outside gene matches: 15. The CDR3 runs 18 residues. The CDR3 reads CATYGTSGGGGGYNEQFF. DNA of the CDR3: TGTGCCACCTACGGGACTAGCGGGGGTGGCGGGGGTTACAATGAGCAGTTCTTC.

The chain links TRBV6-5 to TRBJ2-7; tentative D call: TRBD2 (6 bases). V lost 2 bases and J lost 2, with 10 bases in between. This CDR3 contains 14 residues. CDR1 MNHEY and CDR2 SVGAGI come from the germline V gene. The CDR3 bases are TGTGCCAGCAGTTACCCCGGGAGTCCCTACGAGCAGTACTTC. Translating it yields CASSYPGSPYEQYF.

The chain couples TRBV7-2 to TRBJ2-2, with 10 bases aligning to TRBD1. Germline trimming cut 5 bases from V and 12 bases from J; bases unmatched to any gene: 9. CDR1 and CDR2 (germline): SGHTA, FQGNSA. The CDR3 has 14 amino acids. CDR3 nucleotide sequence: TGTGCCAGCAGCCCCGGCCCGGGACAGGGGCAGCTGTTTTTT. Residues: CASSPGPGQGQLFF.

V gene TRBV5-1 combines with J gene TRBJ2-1, with 7 bases matching TRBD2. Unmatched junction bases numbered 5, after V lost 0 bases and J lost 2 bases. The germline V gene has CDR1 SGHRS and CDR2 YFSETQ. The CDR3 loop spans 16 amino acids. Here the CDR3 reads CASSLDPRGTYNEQFF. CDR3 DNA sequence: TGCGCCAGCAGCTTGGATCCGCGGGGGACCTACAATGAGCAGTTCTTC.

A few counts support this clone. The chain joins TRBV5-4 to TRBJ2-7, with 8 bases that match TRBD2. The ends lost 4 bases at V and 5 bases at J; junction bases unmatched: 14. The CDR3 extends over 16 amino acids. Germline CDR1 reads SGHNT; CDR2 reads YYREEE (reference sequence). CDR3 nucleotides: TGTGCCAGCAGCCCCGGACTGGCGGGGGGAGAGGACGAGCAGTACTTC. It is translated as CASSPGLAGGEDEQYF.

The V call is TRBV13, the J call TRBJ2-7; no firm D call. The CDR3 contains 14 residues. Trimming cost V 6 bases and J 3 bases, with 15 bases left between them. Germline V gene lookup returns CDR1 PRHDT and CDR2 FYEKMQ (reference sequence). In nucleotides, the CDR3 is TGTGCCAGCAGACGCCCGGACGCAAACTACGAGCAGTACTTC. This gives the protein CASRRPDANYEQYF.

V and J are TRBV19 and TRBJ1-5; D remains ambiguous. Per germline, CDR1 LNHDA and CDR2 SQIVND (reference sequence). The CDR3 is 13 residues long. V was clipped by 5 bases and J by 4 bases, with 9 bases between them. This CDR3 is CASSPGLNQPQHF. The CDR3 DNA follows: TGTGCCAGTAGTCCCGGACTTAATCAGCCCCAGCATTTT.

The J gene is TRBJ2-7, the V gene TRBV16, with unresolved D. Trimming stripped 2 bases from V and 4 bases from J, with 15 bases between. The CDR3 is 15 amino acids. The germline V gene has CDR1 KGHSY and CDR2 FQNENV. CDR3 coding DNA: TGTGCCAGCAGCCAAGGCATGATCCCCACGTACGAGCAGTACTTC. As protein: CASSQGMIPTYEQYF.

The rearrangement uses TRBV18 and TRBJ2-7; perhaps TRBD2 as D (5 bases). CDR3 size: 13 residues. CDR1 is KGHSH and CDR2 is LQKENI in the germline V gene. Trimming removed 2 bases from V and 5 bases from J, with 10 bases in between. CDR3 protein: CASSPGSRNEQYF. In DNA form, the CDR3 reads TGTGCCAGCTCACCAGGGAGTAGGAACGAGCAGTACTTC.

J is TRBJ2-7 and V is TRBV7-8; 7 bases are a match to TRBD1. CDR3 length: 17 residues. Trimming cost V 1 base and J 3 bases; bases outside gene matches: 12. The germline gives CDR1 SGHVS, CDR2 FQNEAQ. The CDR3 DNA is TGTGCCAGCAGCTTAGTATTGGGTCTAGGACAGGTCTACGAGCAGTACTTC. Translation gives CASSLVLGLGQVYEQYF.

This sequence joins TRBV11-2 and TRBJ1-1; tentatively, D is TRBD1 (5 bases). The CDR3 runs to 14 residues. The V and J ends lost 5 bases and 3 bases respectively, with 13 bases between them. Germline V gene lookup returns CDR1 SGHAT and CDR2 FQNNGV. Here the CDR3 reads CASSAQGGDTEAFF. The CDR3 DNA is TGTGCCAGCAGCGCGCAGGGAGGGGACACTGAAGCTTTCTTT.

The V and J genes are TRBV11-1 and TRBJ2-3; no clear D. CDR3 length: 14 amino acids. Germline-derived CDR1 and CDR2 are SGHAT and FQDESV (reference sequence). The V gene lost 2 bases and the J gene lost 6 bases, with 12 bases spanning the gap. The CDR3 nucleotides read TGTGCCAGCAGCTTATTTAAACTCCTGGATACGCAGTATTTT. It is translated as CASSLFKLLDTQYF.

The rearrangement uses TRBV6-1 and TRBJ2-5, with 8 bases identical to TRBD2. V trimming: 1 base; J trimming: 0 bases; junction bases outside the gene matches: 10. This CDR3 region has 18 residues. In germline, CDR1 is MNHNS, CDR2 SASEGT. The DNA for the CDR3 is TGTGCCAGCAGTGAAGAGGCCAGCGGGGGCCTGTACCAAGAGACCCAGTACTTC. As protein: CASSEEASGGLYQETQYF.

This chain links TRBV2 with TRBJ2-7; TRBD1 matches at 7 bases. J was trimmed by 3 bases and V by 6 bases; bases with no gene match: 5. Germline values: CDR1 SNHLY, CDR2 FYNNEI. CDR3 length equals 13 residues. CDR3 bases: TGTGCCAGCAGACTAGGGACAGACTACGAGCAGTACTTC. Protein: CASRLGTDYEQYF.

The chain links TRBV5-1 to TRBJ2-3, with a weak D call TRBD1 (5 bases). V shed 3 bases and J shed 1 base, with 12 bases lying between them. There are 15 residues in the CDR3. The germline V gene encodes CDR1 SGHRS and CDR2 YFSETQ. The CDR3 is CASSSTVGGTDTQYF. The CDR3 DNA reads as TGCGCCAGCAGCTCGACAGTAGGTGGCACAGATACGCAGTATTTT.

The chain carries TRBV19 and TRBJ2-7; either TRBD1 or TRBD2 may fit D (5 bases each). CDR1 LNHDA and CDR2 SQIVND come from the germline V gene (reference sequence). V was pared by 2 bases and J by 2 bases, with 10 bases between. There are 14 residues in the CDR3. The CDR3 DNA reads TGTGCCAGTAGTATAAGGAAGGGACCCTACGAGCAGTACTTC. Protein product: CASSIRKGPYEQYF.

V usage is TRBV5-1 and J usage is TRBJ1-1, with 11 bases lining up with TRBD1. Unmatched junction bases numbered 9, after V lost 4 bases and J lost 4 bases. Germline V gives CDR1 SGHRS, CDR2 YFSETQ. The CDR3 sequence is 16 residues long. CDR3 protein: CASSLRTGGAGTEAFF. CDR3 DNA sequence: TGCGCCAGCAGCCTACGGACAGGGGGCGCGGGCACTGAAGCTTTCTTT. The whole variable domain, filled in from reference TRBV5-1 and TRBJ1-1, reads KAGVTQTPRYLIKTRGQQVTLSCSPISGHRSVSWYQQTPGQGLQFLFEYFSETQRNKGNFPGRFSGRQFSNSRSEMNVSTLELGDSALYLCASSLRTGGAGTEAFFGQGTRLTVV.

The rearrangement uses TRBV30 and TRBJ1-4; no reliable D call. The germline V and J ends were trimmed by 2 bases and 6 bases, with 13 bases remaining between them. This CDR3 is 14 amino acids long. Germline V CDR1 and CDR2: GTSNPN, SVGIG (reference sequence). CDR3: CAWSFGALDEKLFF. The CDR3 DNA is TGTGCCTGGAGTTTCGGAGCTTTGGATGAAAAACTGTTTTTT.

The gene calls are TRBV5-5 and TRBJ1-1; 10 bases map to TRBD1. Germline CDR1 and CDR2: SGHKS and YYEKEE (reference sequence). The CDR3 is made up of 14 amino acids. V dropped 2 bases and J dropped 4; count of bases not matched to a gene: 2. CDR3 residues: CASSFDRGPTEAFF. CDR3 bases: TGTGCCAGCAGCTTTGACAGGGGGCCCACTGAAGCTTTCTTT.

The chain combines TRBV19 with TRBJ2-5; D perhaps matches TRBD2 (6 bases). V was pared by 10 bases and J by 5 bases, with 17 bases between. Germline loops: CDR1 LNHDA, CDR2 SQIVND (reference sequence). The length of the CDR3 is 13 residues. The CDR3 spells CATHAGGEETQYF. CDR3 coding DNA: TGTGCCACCCATGCGGGCGGGGAGGAGACCCAGTACTTC.